This entry lists 22 T cell receptor beta chains sequenced from one sample in a study of T cell responses to AZD1222 COVID-19 vaccine. Repertoires were generated with immunoSEQ multiplex PCR, while TCRdb's copy carries only in-frame clones and drops some. The table records approximately 150,000 clones, 85% to 90% of them present only once. Sample: peripheral blood, taken on day 0 of AZD1222 vaccination. Every receptor here comes from an adult in good health.

The chain has TRBV27 and TRBJ1-4; TRBD1 might be the D (6 bases). The CDR3 is 20 amino acids. Germline V gene data show CDR1 as MNHEY and CDR2 as SMNVEV (reference sequence). V lost 5 bases and J lost 0, with 25 bases in between. The CDR3 DNA sequence: TGTGCCAGCAGTCTCAACGGGGGGGGCCGGAGGAGTGCAACTAATGAAAAACTGTTTTTT. Its translation: CASSLNGGGRRSATNEKLFF.

This rearrangement joins TRBV6-4 to TRBJ2-1; TRBD1 matches 10 bases. The CDR3 is 16 amino acids. Per germline, CDR1 MRHNA and CDR2 SNTAGT. V lost 2 bases, J lost 2 bases, and 3 bases stayed unmatched. Here the CDR3 reads CASSDKGQGTYNEQFF. DNA for the CDR3: TGTGCCAGCAGTGACAAGGGACAGGGGACCTACAATGAGCAGTTCTTC.

The J gene is TRBJ1-4, the V gene TRBV5-1; D is unclear. The CDR3 has 13 residues. With 5 bases removed from V and 2 bases from J, the gap between germline ends came to 7 bases. The germline V gene has CDR1 SGHRS and CDR2 YFSETQ. The CDR3 region is CASRRETNEKLFF. CDR3 in DNA: TGCGCCAGCAGACGGGAGACTAATGAAAAACTGTTTTTT. The variable domain in full, with the rest retrieved from reference TRBV5-1 and TRBJ1-4, is KAGVTQTPRYLIKTRGQQVTLSCSPISGHRSVSWYQQTPGQGLQFLFEYFSETQRNKGNFPGRFSGRQFSNSRSEMNVSTLELGDSALYLCASRRETNEKLFFGSGTQLSVL.

CDR3 DNA: TGTGCCTGGAGCTCGGGGCTGGGGAGATCCTACGAGCAGTACTTC. This encodes CAWSSGLGRSYEQYF. The chain recombines TRBV30 with TRBJ2-7; possibly TRBD1 or TRBD2 for D (5 bases each). The CDR3 runs 15 residues. The germline V gene encodes CDR1 GTSNPN and CDR2 SVGIG (reference sequence). Trimming took off 3 bases at V and 1 base at J, with 16 bases between the two ends.

This chain connects TRBV7-2 to TRBJ1-1; no clear D gene. CDR3 length: 15 amino acids. Trimming took 5 bases from V and 0 from J, leaving 13 bases between them. Looked up from germline, CDR1 is SGHTA and CDR2 is FQGNSA. CDR3 nucleotide sequence: TGTGCCAGCAGCACACAAGGCGGCATGAACACTGAAGCTTTCTTT. Residues: CASSTQGGMNTEAFF.

J is TRBJ1-1 and V is TRBV19; D ambiguous. Germline V gene lookup returns CDR1 LNHDA and CDR2 SQIVND (reference sequence). The V gene lost 5 bases and the J gene lost 1 base, with 8 bases spanning the gap. The CDR3 loop spans 13 amino acids. The CDR3 DNA sequence: TGTGCCAGTAGTCGGCAACCGAACACTGAAGCTTTCTTT. Amino acid sequence: CASSRQPNTEAFF.

The chain uses TRBV27 and TRBJ1-6; 9 bases are shared with TRBD1. The trim removed 4 bases at V and 6 bases at J, leaving 10 bases unmatched. Germline V gene data show CDR1 as MNHEY and CDR2 as SMNVEV (reference sequence). The CDR3 contains 17 residues. CDR3: CASSSWGTGFSNSPLHF. Here the CDR3 DNA reads TGTGCCAGCAGTTCGTGGGGGACAGGGTTTAGTAATTCACCCCTCCACTTT.

The J gene is TRBJ1-1, the V gene TRBV5-6, with a possible D match to TRBD1 (5 bases). Trimming took off 2 bases at V and 1 base at J, with 18 bases between the two ends. The CDR3 consists of 17 residues. Germline V CDR1 and CDR2: SGHDT, YYEEEE. This CDR3 is CASSFNPGRMSNTEAFF. In DNA form, the CDR3 reads TGTGCCAGCAGCTTTAATCCGGGACGCATGTCGAACACTGAAGCTTTCTTT. The full variable domain, its missing parts supplied by reference TRBV5-6 and TRBJ1-1, is DAGVTQSPTHLIKTRGQQVTLRCSPKSGHDTVSWYQQALGQGPQFIFQYYEEEERQRGNFPDRFSGHQFPNYSSELNVNALLLGDSALYLCASSFNPGRMSNTEAFFGQGTRLTVV.

The chain is built from TRBV7-8 and TRBJ1-2; D call uncertain. Trimming removed 10 bases from V and 4 bases from J, with 13 bases in between. CDR3 length equals 12 residues. Germline lookup yields CDR1 SGHVS and CDR2 FQNEAQ. CDR3 coding DNA: TGTGCCACCTCCAGGCCGGCCTATGGCTACACCTTC. Amino acids: CATSRPAYGYTF.

The J gene is TRBJ1-1, the V gene TRBV5-4; D ambiguous. Germline V gene lookup returns CDR1 SGHNT and CDR2 YYREEE (reference sequence). The ends were cut back, 2 bases at V and 6 bases at J, with 14 bases in the middle. This CDR3 region has 14 residues. CDR3 in amino acids: CASSFSSRGSEAFF. The CDR3 bases are TGTGCCAGCAGCTTTTCCTCCCGGGGATCTGAAGCTTTCTTT.

The chain carries TRBV11-3 and TRBJ2-5; 8 bases agree with TRBD1. The CDR3 is made up of 18 amino acids. Germline V gene sequence: CDR1 SGHNT, CDR2 YENEEA. J was trimmed by 1 base and V by 5 bases; bases with no gene match: 15. The CDR3 bases are TGTGCCAGCAGCCGAGGGACAGGCGGACCCAGGACCCAAGAGACCCAGTACTTC. Translated, it gives CASSRGTGGPRTQETQYF.

The chain combines TRBV30 with TRBJ1-1; TRBD1 might be the D (6 bases). CDR1 GTSNPN and CDR2 SVGIG come from the germline V gene (reference sequence). The CDR3 is 13 amino acids. With 3 bases removed from V and 5 bases from J, the gap between germline ends came to 13 bases. The CDR3 region is CAWSPTGFTEAFF. In DNA, the CDR3 is TGTGCCTGGAGCCCTACAGGGTTTACTGAAGCTTTCTTT.

This chain links TRBV4-1 with TRBJ2-1, with D tentatively TRBD1 (6 bases). The germline V gene encodes CDR1 MGHRA and CDR2 YSYEKL. Trimming stripped 1 base from V and 3 bases from J, with 19 bases between. This CDR3 has 18 amino acids. The DNA for the CDR3 is TGCGCCAGCAGCCAAGTATCAAACAGGGTGAGGCTCTACAATGAGCAGTTCTTC. This sequence encodes CASSQVSNRVRLYNEQFF.

J is TRBJ1-3 and V is TRBV2, with TRBD1 identical over 8 bases. CDR3 length: 14 residues. Germline V gene sequence: CDR1 SNHLY, CDR2 FYNNEI. Trimming cost V 7 bases and J 1 base; bases outside gene matches: 3. CDR3 residues: CASIQGGSGNTIYF. The CDR3 nucleotides are TGTGCCAGCATACAGGGGGGGTCTGGAAACACCATATATTTT.

The rearrangement uses TRBV19 and TRBJ2-1; 8 bases match TRBD1. V gave up 2 bases and J gave up 7 bases; unmatched junction bases: 10. The CDR3 is 16 amino acids. Per the germline V gene, CDR1 is LNHDA and CDR2 is SQIVND (reference sequence). As DNA, the CDR3 is TGTGCCAGTAGTATATTCGCAGGGGGCAGAGTAAATGAGCAGTTCTTC. Protein: CASSIFAGGRVNEQFF.

The chain is built from TRBV30 and TRBJ1-4, with D unresolved. V was shortened by 0 bases and J by 4 bases, with 15 bases between the two germline ends. This CDR3 has 16 amino acids. Germline loops: CDR1 GTSNPN, CDR2 SVGIG (reference sequence). The CDR3 loop reads CAWSVEGPRYNEKLFF. CDR3 coding DNA: TGTGCCTGGAGTGTAGAGGGTCCTCGTTATAATGAAAAACTGTTTTTT.

Here the CDR3 reads CSASGQGKSNQPQHF. Here the CDR3 DNA reads TGCAGTGCTAGTGGACAGGGTAAGAGCAATCAGCCCCAGCATTTT. The rearrangement uses TRBV20-1 and TRBJ1-5; 8 nucleotides agree with TRBD1. The CDR3 has 15 amino acids. The V gene's germline CDR1 is DFQATT and CDR2 SNEGSKA (reference sequence). V dropped 3 bases and J dropped 1; count of bases not matched to a gene: 5.

The gene calls are TRBV3-1 (or the pseudogene TRBV3-2) and TRBJ2-1, with no clear D. CDR1 is LGHDT, CDR2 YNNKEL, per germline (reference sequence). The CDR3 runs 16 residues. V was shortened by 1 base and J by 3 bases, with 13 bases between the two germline ends. DNA for the CDR3: TGTGCCAGCAGCCAAGCCTGGTACGGAGACTACAATGAGCAGTTCTTC. The encoded protein is CASSQAWYGDYNEQFF.

The chain recombines TRBV5-6 with TRBJ2-7, with D possibly matching TRBD2 (7 bases). Germline V gene lookup returns CDR1 SGHDT and CDR2 YYEEEE. V lost 1 base, J lost 1 base, and 12 bases lay in between. The CDR3 is made up of 15 amino acids. CDR3 DNA sequence: TGTGCCAGCAGCTTGTTGGCGGGGGCGTCCTACGAGCAGTACTTC. Amino acids: CASSLLAGASYEQYF. The full variable domain, completed using reference TRBV5-6 and TRBJ2-7, is DAGVTQSPTHLIKTRGQQVTLRCSPKSGHDTVSWYQQALGQGPQFIFQYYEEEERQRGNFPDRFSGHQFPNYSSELNVNALLLGDSALYLCASSLLAGASYEQYFGPGTRLTVT.

This chain uses TRBV24-1 with TRBJ2-2, with 10 bases aligning to TRBD1. Germline CDR1 reads KGHDR; CDR2 reads SFDVKD. CDR3 length: 13 amino acids. V trimming: 9 bases; J trimming: 4 bases; junction bases outside the gene matches: 1. The CDR3 region has the DNA TGTGCCACCGGACAGGGGGGCACCGGGGAGCTGTTTTTT. Its translation is CATGQGGTGELFF.

The rearrangement links TRBV5-4 to TRBJ1-2; 9 bases are shared with TRBD1. CDR1 is SGHNT and CDR2 is YYREEE in the germline V gene (reference sequence). The J segment lost 2 bases and the V segment lost 3 bases, leaving 5 bases of the junction unmatched. This CDR3 spans 15 amino acids. The CDR3 DNA follows: TGTGCCAGCAGCTCAGCCGACAGGGGGAACTATGGCTACACCTTC. Translation: CASSSADRGNYGYTF. The full variable domain, completed using reference TRBV5-4 and TRBJ1-2, is ETGVTQSPTHLIKTRGQQVTLRCSSQSGHNTVSWYQQALGQGPQFIFQYYREEENGRGNFPPRFSGLQFPNYSSELNVNALELDDSALYLCASSSADRGNYGYTFGSGTRLTVV.

The chain has TRBV11-1 and TRBJ1-1, with D uncertain. CDR3 length: 14 amino acids. Per the germline V gene, CDR1 is SGHAT and CDR2 is FQDESV (reference sequence). V lost 5 bases and J 0 bases, leaving 10 bases between the germline ends. CDR3 protein: CASSKYGMNTEAFF. The CDR3 bases are TGTGCCAGCAGCAAATACGGCATGAACACTGAAGCTTTCTTT.